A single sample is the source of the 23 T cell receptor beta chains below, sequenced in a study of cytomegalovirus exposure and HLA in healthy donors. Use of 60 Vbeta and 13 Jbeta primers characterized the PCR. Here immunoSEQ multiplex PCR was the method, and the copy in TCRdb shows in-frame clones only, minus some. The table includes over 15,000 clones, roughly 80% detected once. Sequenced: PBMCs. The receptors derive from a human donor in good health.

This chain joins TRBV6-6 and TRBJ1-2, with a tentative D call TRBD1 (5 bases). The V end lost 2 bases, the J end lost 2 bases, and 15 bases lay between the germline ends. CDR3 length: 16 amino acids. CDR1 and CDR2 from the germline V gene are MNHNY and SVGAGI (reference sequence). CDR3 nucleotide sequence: TGTGCCAGCAGTTACGCGTGGAGGGGTCTAAACTATGGCTACACCTTC. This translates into CASSYAWRGLNYGYTF.

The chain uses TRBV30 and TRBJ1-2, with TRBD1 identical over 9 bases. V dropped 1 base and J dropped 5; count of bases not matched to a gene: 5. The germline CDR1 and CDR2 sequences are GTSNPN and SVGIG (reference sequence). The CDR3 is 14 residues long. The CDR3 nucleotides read TGTGCCTGGAGTGAGGGTGGGACAGGGTATGGCTACACCTTC. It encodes CAWSEGGTGYGYTF.

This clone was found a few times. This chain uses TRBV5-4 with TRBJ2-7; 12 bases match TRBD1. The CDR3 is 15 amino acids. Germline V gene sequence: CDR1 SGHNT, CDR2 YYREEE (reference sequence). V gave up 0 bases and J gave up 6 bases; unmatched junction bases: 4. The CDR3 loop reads CASSLGRDRGREQYF. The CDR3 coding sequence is TGTGCCAGCAGCTTGGGAAGGGACAGGGGGCGCGAGCAGTACTTC.

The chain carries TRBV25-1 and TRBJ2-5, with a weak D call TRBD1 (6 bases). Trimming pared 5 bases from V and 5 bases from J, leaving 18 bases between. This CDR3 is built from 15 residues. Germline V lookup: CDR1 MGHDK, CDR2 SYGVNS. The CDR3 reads CASSPPAGVIETQYF. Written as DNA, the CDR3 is TGTGCCAGCAGTCCTCCGGCAGGGGTTATCGAGACCCAGTACTTC.

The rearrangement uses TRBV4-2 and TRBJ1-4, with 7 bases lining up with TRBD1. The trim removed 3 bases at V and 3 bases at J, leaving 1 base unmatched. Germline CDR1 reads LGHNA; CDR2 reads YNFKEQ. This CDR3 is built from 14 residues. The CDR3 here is CASSQTGSNEKLFF. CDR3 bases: TGTGCCAGCAGCCAGACAGGGTCTAATGAAAAACTGTTTTTT.

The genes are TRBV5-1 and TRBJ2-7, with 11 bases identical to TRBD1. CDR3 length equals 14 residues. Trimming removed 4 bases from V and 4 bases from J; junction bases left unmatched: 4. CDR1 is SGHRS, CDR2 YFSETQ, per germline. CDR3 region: CASSGTGGGYEQYF. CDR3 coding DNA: TGCGCCAGCAGCGGGACAGGGGGTGGGTACGAGCAGTACTTC.

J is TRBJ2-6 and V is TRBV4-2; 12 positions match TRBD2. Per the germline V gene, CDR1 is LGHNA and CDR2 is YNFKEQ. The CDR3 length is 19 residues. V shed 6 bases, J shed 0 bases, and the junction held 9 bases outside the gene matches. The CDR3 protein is CASRGLAGGLSSGANVLTF. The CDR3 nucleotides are TGTGCCAGCAGGGGGCTAGCGGGGGGGTTGAGCTCTGGGGCCAACGTCCTGACTTTC.

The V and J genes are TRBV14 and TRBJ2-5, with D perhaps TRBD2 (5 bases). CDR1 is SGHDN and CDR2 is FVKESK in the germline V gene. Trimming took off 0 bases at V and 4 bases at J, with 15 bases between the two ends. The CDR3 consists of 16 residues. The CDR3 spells CASSQEYSVAGETQYF. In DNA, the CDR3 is TGTGCCAGCAGCCAAGAATATTCGGTTGCGGGAGAGACCCAGTACTTC.

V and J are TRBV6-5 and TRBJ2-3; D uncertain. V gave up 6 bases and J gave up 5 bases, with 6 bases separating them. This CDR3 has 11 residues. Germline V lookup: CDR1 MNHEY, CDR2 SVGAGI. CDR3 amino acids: CASSSLDTQYF. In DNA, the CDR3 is TGTGCCAGCAGCTCACTAGATACGCAGTATTTT.

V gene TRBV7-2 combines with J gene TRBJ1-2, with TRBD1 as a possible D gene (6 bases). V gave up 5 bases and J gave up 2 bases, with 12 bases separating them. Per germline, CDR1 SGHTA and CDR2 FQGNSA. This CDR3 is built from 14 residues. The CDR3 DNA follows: TGTGCCAGCAGCGCTTACAGGGAAAACTATGGCTACACCTTC. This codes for CASSAYRENYGYTF.

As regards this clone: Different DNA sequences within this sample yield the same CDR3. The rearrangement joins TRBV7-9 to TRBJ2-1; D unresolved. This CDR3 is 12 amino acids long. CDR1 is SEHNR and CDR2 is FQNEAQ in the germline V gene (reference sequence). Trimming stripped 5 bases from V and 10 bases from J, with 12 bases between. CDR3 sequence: CASSRLGTEQFF. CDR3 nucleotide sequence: TGTGCCAGCAGCCGTCTGGGCACGGAGCAGTTCTTC.

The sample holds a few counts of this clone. CDR3 protein: CASSIGDTEAFF. The CDR3 DNA follows: TGTGCCAGCAGCATAGGAGACACTGAAGCTTTCTTT. The V call is TRBV5-6, the J call TRBJ1-1; D remains unclear. The V end lost 4 bases, the J end lost 3 bases, and 7 bases lay between the germline ends. This CDR3 is built from 12 residues. The germline gives CDR1 SGHDT, CDR2 YYEEEE.

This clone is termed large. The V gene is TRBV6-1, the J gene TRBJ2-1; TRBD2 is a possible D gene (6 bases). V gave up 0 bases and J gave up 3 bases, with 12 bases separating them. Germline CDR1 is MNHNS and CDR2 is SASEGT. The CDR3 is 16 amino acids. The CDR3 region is CASSEAGSEGYNEQFF. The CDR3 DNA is TGTGCCAGCAGTGAAGCCGGGAGCGAGGGCTACAATGAGCAGTTCTTC.

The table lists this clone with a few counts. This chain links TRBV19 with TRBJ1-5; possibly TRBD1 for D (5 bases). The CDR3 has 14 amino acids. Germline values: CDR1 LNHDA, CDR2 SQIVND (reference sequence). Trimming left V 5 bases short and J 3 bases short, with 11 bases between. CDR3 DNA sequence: TGTGCCAGTAGTCTCGGGACTATCAATCAGCCCCAGCATTTT. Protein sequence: CASSLGTINQPQHF.

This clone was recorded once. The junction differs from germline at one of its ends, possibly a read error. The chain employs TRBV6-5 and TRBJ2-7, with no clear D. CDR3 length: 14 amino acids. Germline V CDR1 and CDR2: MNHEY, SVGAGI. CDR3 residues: CASSTLRRYYERYF. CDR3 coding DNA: TGTGCCAGCAGTACCCTTAGGCGATACTACGAGCGGTACTTC.

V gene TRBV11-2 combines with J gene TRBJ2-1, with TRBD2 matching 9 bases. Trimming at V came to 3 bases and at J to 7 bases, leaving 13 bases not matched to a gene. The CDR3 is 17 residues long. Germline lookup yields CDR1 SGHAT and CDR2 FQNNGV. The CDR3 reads CASSFRASGKGDNEQFF. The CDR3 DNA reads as TGTGCCAGCAGCTTCAGGGCTAGCGGGAAAGGAGATAATGAGCAGTTCTTC.

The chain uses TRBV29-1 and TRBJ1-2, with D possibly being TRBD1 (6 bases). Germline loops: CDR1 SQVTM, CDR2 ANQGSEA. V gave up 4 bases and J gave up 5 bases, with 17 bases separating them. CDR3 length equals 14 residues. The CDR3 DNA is TGCAGCGTTGTTGGTACAGGGCAATTTTATGGCTACACCTTC. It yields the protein CSVVGTGQFYGYTF.

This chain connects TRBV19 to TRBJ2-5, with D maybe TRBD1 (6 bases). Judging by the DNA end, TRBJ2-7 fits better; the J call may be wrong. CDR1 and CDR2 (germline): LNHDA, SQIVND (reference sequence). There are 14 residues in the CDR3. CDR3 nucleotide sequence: TGTGCCAGTAGGAACAGGGCAGAGTCCTACGAGCAGTACTTC. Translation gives CASRNRAESYEQYF.

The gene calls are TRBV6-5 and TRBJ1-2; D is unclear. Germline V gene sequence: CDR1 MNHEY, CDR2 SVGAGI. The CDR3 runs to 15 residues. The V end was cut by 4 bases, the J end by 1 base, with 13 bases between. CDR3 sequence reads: CASSSGGEGNYGYTF. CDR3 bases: TGTGCCAGCAGTTCAGGTGGGGAGGGTAACTATGGCTACACCTTC.

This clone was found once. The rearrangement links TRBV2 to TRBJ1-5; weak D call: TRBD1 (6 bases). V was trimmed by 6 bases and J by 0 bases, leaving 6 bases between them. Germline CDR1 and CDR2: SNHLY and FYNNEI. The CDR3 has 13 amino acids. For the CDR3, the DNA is TGTGCCAGCAGGGACAGTAGCAATCAGCCCCAGCATTTT. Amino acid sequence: CASRDSSNQPQHF.

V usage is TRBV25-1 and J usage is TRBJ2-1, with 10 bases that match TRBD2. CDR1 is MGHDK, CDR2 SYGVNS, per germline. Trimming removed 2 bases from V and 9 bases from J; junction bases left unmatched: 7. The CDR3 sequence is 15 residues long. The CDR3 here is CASSEPGLARGEQFF. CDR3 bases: TGTGCCAGCAGTGAACCGGGACTAGCGAGGGGTGAGCAGTTCTTC.

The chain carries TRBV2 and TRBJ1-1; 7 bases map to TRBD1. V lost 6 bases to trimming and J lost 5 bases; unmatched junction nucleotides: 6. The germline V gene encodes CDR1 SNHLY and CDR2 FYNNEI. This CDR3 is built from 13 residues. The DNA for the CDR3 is TGTGCCAGCAGGCGACAGGGTTTAACTGAAGCTTTCTTT. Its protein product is CASRRQGLTEAFF.

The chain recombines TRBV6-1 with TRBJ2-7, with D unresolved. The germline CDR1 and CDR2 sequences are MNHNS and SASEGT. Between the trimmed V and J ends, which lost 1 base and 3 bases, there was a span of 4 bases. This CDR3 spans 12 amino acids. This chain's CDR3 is CASSEGRYEQYF. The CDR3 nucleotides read TGTGCCAGCAGTGAAGGTCGCTACGAGCAGTACTTC.